This TCR beta chain is drawn from a study of a mutant IDH1 vaccine in newly diagnosed glioma. About the research overall: Patients arrived already treated with radiotherapy, temozolomide, or both, most having had both. The study, taken as a whole, reports: Most patients, approximately 92%, showed vaccine-induced immune responses.

The repertoire was sequenced with immunoSEQ multiplex PCR; TCRdb's copy has only in-frame clones and lacks some. This sample has under 70,000 clones; roughly four fifths occur once, and the top ten carry around 7%. Germline assignment: CDR1 GTSNPN and CDR2 SVGIG (reference sequence). The CDR3 spans 11 residues. Germline trimming cut 7 bases from V and 8 bases from J; bases unmatched to any gene: 8. In the case of this clone: Antigen unknown.

As for time point: week 5, during vaccination. Every vaccine dose comprised 300 ug of mutant IDH1 20-mer peptide plus topical imiquimod. The clonotype was recovered from a woman between 50 and 59 years old with glioma. The sample consisted of PBMCs, taken from a glioma patient whose treatment included an IDH1 peptide vaccine. J is TRBJ2-7 and V is TRBV30, with 7 nucleotides matching TRBD1. CDR3 DNA: TGTGCCTTCCAGACAGGGTTGCAGCAGTACTTC. Encoded protein: CAFQTGLQQYF.